The subject of this entry is one T cell receptor beta chain. Its antigen is undetermined. The PCR had 60 Vbeta and 13 Jbeta primers. Method: immunoSEQ multiplex PCR; TCRdb's copy keeps in-frame clones and lacks some. The data contain 120,000 or so clones, approximately 76% of them singletons. The data are from a study of cytomegalovirus exposure and HLA in healthy donors. Study-wide results and limits: Upon later analysis, HLA-associated TCR beta chains proved more clonally expanded than other, equally common chains. The study assumed roughly uniform donor sequencing depth for presence/absence analyses.

The sequenced sample was PBMCs. This TCR came from a man aged 50 or older in good health and CMV-seropositive.

CDR3 in amino acids: CASSVWGGSETQYF. In nucleotides, the CDR3 is TGTGCCAGCAGCGTATGGGGGGGCTCGGAGACCCAGTACTTC. V is TRBV9 and J is TRBJ2-5; D perhaps matches TRBD2 (7 bases). Trimming took 1 base from V and 5 from J, leaving 12 bases between them. Germline CDR1 SGDLS, CDR2 YYNGEE. This CDR3 contains 14 residues.